The 17 T cell receptor beta chains presented below share a single source sample, sequenced in a study of cytomegalovirus exposure and HLA in healthy donors. Clones were read by immunoSEQ multiplex PCR, and TCRdb kept only the in-frame ones, dropping some. The sample has some 84,000 clones; roughly 93% are singletons. Input material: PBMCs. The receptors stem from a man aged 30 to 39 in good health and CMV-seronegative.

CDR3 protein: CASSPTRGQPQHF. As DNA, the CDR3 is TGTGCCAGCAGTCCAACCAGGGGTCAGCCCCAGCATTTT. The chain is built from TRBV6-5 and TRBJ1-5; tentatively, D is TRBD1 (6 bases). The CDR3 is made up of 13 amino acids. Trimming pared 5 bases from V and 6 bases from J, leaving 11 bases between. Germline V CDR1 and CDR2: MNHEY, SVGAGI.

The V call is TRBV12-5, the J call TRBJ2-1; 7 bases are shared with TRBD2. The germline gives CDR1 LGHNT, CDR2 FRNRAP. The V gene end was trimmed by 6 bases and the J gene end by 3 bases; junction bases not matched to a gene: 5. There are 14 residues in the CDR3. CDR3 coding DNA: TGTGCTAGTGGGTGGGAGGGCCACTACAATGAGCAGTTCTTC. Residues: CASGWEGHYNEQFF.

The V gene is TRBV6-1, the J gene TRBJ2-3, with 7 nucleotides matching TRBD1. The CDR3 is made up of 15 amino acids. Losses at the gene ends were 4 bases for V and 1 base for J; bases not matched to a gene: 5. Germline V gene lookup returns CDR1 MNHNS and CDR2 SASEGT. The CDR3 protein is CASSGAGTGTDTQYF. DNA of the CDR3: TGTGCCAGCAGTGGGGCCGGGACAGGCACAGATACGCAGTATTTT.

The chain carries TRBV5-4 and TRBJ2-5, with 9 bases aligning to TRBD2. Trimming at V came to 2 bases and at J to 5 bases, leaving 10 bases not matched to a gene. Germline CDR1 SGHNT, CDR2 YYREEE (reference sequence). This CDR3 contains 16 residues. CDR3 sequence reads: CASSFPHSGGGETQYF. DNA of the CDR3: TGTGCCAGCAGCTTCCCTCATAGCGGGGGAGGGGAGACCCAGTACTTC.

The rearrangement joins TRBV28 to TRBJ2-7; D is unclear. CDR1 and CDR2 (germline): MDHEN, SYDVKM. This CDR3 has 13 amino acids. Trimming removed 1 base at V and 2 bases at J, with 6 bases between. The DNA for the CDR3 is TGTGCCAGCAGTTTATCTAGAACCTACGAGCAGTACTTC. Protein sequence: CASSLSRTYEQYF.

V is TRBV30 and J is TRBJ2-7; no reliable D call. The V gene's germline CDR1 is GTSNPN and CDR2 SVGIG (reference sequence). Between the trimmed V and J ends, which lost 1 base and 3 bases, there was a span of 4 bases. This CDR3 has 11 residues. The CDR3 DNA reads as TGTGCCTGGAGTGCCGGCTACGAGCAGTACTTC. Translated: CAWSAGYEQYF. Full variable domain (missing parts from reference TRBV30 and TRBJ2-7): SQTIHQWPATLVQPVGSPLSLECTVEGTSNPNLYWYRQAAGRGLQLLFYSVGIGQISSEVPQNLSASRPQDRQFILSSKKLLLSDSGFYLCAWSAGYEQYFGPGTRLTVT.

The rearrangement links TRBV10-3 to TRBJ2-7; D is possibly TRBD1 (5 bases). Trimming left V 0 bases short and J 6 bases short, with 15 bases between. The CDR3 is 15 residues long. Looked up from germline, CDR1 is ENHRY and CDR2 is SYGVKD. The CDR3 DNA reads TGTGCCATCAGTGAGTCGTCCCTGGGTGGGGCCGAGCAGTACTTC. Translation gives CAISESSLGGAEQYF.

This sequence joins TRBV6-1 and TRBJ2-7, with D unresolved. Germline-derived CDR1 and CDR2 are MNHNS and SASEGT. The V end was cut by 3 bases, the J end by 3 bases, with 6 bases between. CDR3 size: 12 residues. As DNA, the CDR3 is TGTGCCAGCAGTGACACGAGCTACGAGCAGTACTTC. This codes for CASSDTSYEQYF.

This chain links TRBV5-1 with TRBJ2-2, with TRBD1 as a possible D gene (6 bases). With 4 bases removed from V and 6 bases from J, the gap between germline ends came to 19 bases. The CDR3 length is 16 residues. The germline V gene encodes CDR1 SGHRS and CDR2 YFSETQ. The CDR3 bases are TGCGCCAGCAGCACACCCCCAGGGGATCGGCCCGGGGAGCTGTTTTTT. It codes for CASSTPPGDRPGELFF.

V and J are TRBV6-1 and TRBJ1-1, with D unresolved. This CDR3 is built from 14 residues. Trimming shortened V by 2 bases and J by 10 bases, and 17 bases separated the two germline ends. Looked up from germline, CDR1 is MNHNS and CDR2 is SASEGT. The CDR3 bases are TGTGCCAGCAGTGAATCGGGTGGGAGTGTGCTAGCTTTCTTT. Protein product: CASSESGGSVLAFF.

The chain is built from TRBV6-1 and TRBJ1-5; TRBD1 matches at 9 bases. The ends lost 2 bases at V and 4 bases at J; junction bases unmatched: 6. The CDR3 sequence is 16 residues long. Germline V gene sequence: CDR1 MNHNS, CDR2 SASEGT. The CDR3 nucleotides are TGTGCCAGCAGTGAACAGGCGGACAGGGGAAATCAGCCCCAGCATTTT. Protein: CASSEQADRGNQPQHF.

The genes are TRBV6-1 and TRBJ2-2; the match to TRBD2 covers 8 bases. Germline CDR1 reads MNHNS; CDR2 reads SASEGT. The CDR3 spans 15 residues. The ends lost 6 bases at V and 6 bases at J; junction bases unmatched: 9. CDR3: CASSPSGGGSGELFF. The CDR3 region has the DNA TGTGCCAGCAGCCCGAGCGGGGGTGGGTCCGGGGAGCTGTTTTTT.

The chain joins TRBV7-2 to TRBJ1-2; TRBD1 aligns across 10 bases. Germline V CDR1 and CDR2: SGHTA, FQGNSA. V lost 5 bases and J lost 1; bases outside the gene matches: 10. CDR3 length: 17 amino acids. The CDR3 region is CASSIPGQGLYNYGYTF. The CDR3, as DNA: TGTGCCAGCAGCATACCGGGACAGGGGCTTTATAACTATGGCTACACCTTC.

This sequence joins TRBV5-1 and TRBJ1-1; TRBD1 is a possible D gene (6 bases). Looked up from germline, CDR1 is SGHRS and CDR2 is YFSETQ. V was shortened by 1 base and J by 0 bases, with 10 bases between the two germline ends. CDR3 length equals 15 residues. CDR3 region: CASSLFGTLNTEAFF. The CDR3 bases are TGCGCCAGCAGCTTGTTTGGGACACTGAACACTGAAGCTTTCTTT. The full variable domain, completed using reference TRBV5-1 and TRBJ1-1, is KAGVTQTPRYLIKTRGQQVTLSCSPISGHRSVSWYQQTPGQGLQFLFEYFSETQRNKGNFPGRFSGRQFSNSRSEMNVSTLELGDSALYLCASSLFGTLNTEAFFGQGTRLTVV.

J is TRBJ2-2 and V is TRBV27; 11 nucleotides match TRBD2. This CDR3 has 18 residues. Germline loops: CDR1 MNHEY, CDR2 SMNVEV (reference sequence). Germline trimming cut 0 bases from V and 7 bases from J; bases unmatched to any gene: 10. CDR3 coding DNA: TGTGCCAGCAGTTTATCAACTAGCGGGGGCCTCAAGGACGGGGAGCTGTTTTTT. Amino acid sequence: CASSLSTSGGLKDGELFF.

This chain connects TRBV7-2 to TRBJ2-7; possible D gene TRBD2, 6 bases. CDR3 length: 12 amino acids. Germline CDR1 is SGHTA and CDR2 is FQGNSA. Trimming removed 5 bases at V and 7 bases at J, with 12 bases between. This CDR3 reads CASSRNRGEQYF. The CDR3 DNA is TGTGCCAGCAGCCGAAACCGGGGGGAGCAGTACTTC.

The gene calls are TRBV28 and TRBJ2-3, with 10 bases that match TRBD2. Germline assignment: CDR1 MDHEN and CDR2 SYDVKM. V was pared by 2 bases and J by 2 bases, with 4 bases of the junction left unmatched. The CDR3 loop spans 16 amino acids. CDR3: CASSLILAGYTDTQYF. CDR3 DNA: TGTGCCAGCAGTTTAATACTAGCGGGGTACACAGATACGCAGTATTTT.